This T cell receptor (beta chain) was captured in a study of T cells in tumors after PD-1 blockade. Profiled with immunoSEQ multiplex PCR; TCRdb holds only in-frame clones, not every one. In the table there are about 20,000 clones, about 77% of which are singletons. This TCR came from a human donor with basal cell carcinoma. The source material was PBMCs, sampled before anti-PD-1 treatment.

This CDR3 reads CASSLWDRGNEQYF. The CDR3 nucleotides read TGCGCCAGCAGCCTATGGGACAGGGGGAACGAGCAGTACTTC. The rearrangement links TRBV5-1 to TRBJ2-7, with TRBD1 matching 11 bases. The CDR3 runs to 14 residues. The V gene end was trimmed by 4 bases and the J gene end by 5 bases; junction bases not matched to a gene: 5. The V gene's germline CDR1 is SGHRS and CDR2 YFSETQ.